This paragraph reports one T cell receptor (beta chain). The antigen remains unidentified. This record belongs to a study of T-cell memory formation after mild COVID-19. Overall study: For the most part, TCR clusters were specific to one donor.

The CDR3 totals 16 residues. Germline loops: CDR1 DFQATT, CDR2 SNEGSKA (reference sequence). V lost 1 base and J lost 0; bases outside the gene matches: 6. Points from the study as a whole: That cross-reactive memory joined was suggested by some responding clones appearing in pre-infection memory.

TCR alpha and TCR beta cDNA libraries carrying sample barcodes and UMIs were produced by 5'RACE using constant-segment primers. From the 5' RACE reads, TCRdb called clonotypes with MiXCR, one entry per CDR3 protein. The profile shows about 390,000 distinct CDR3 sequences, about a sixth of them singletons. The sequenced sample consisted of PBMCs or a T cell subset sorted from them (not recorded which). V gene TRBV20-1 combines with J gene TRBJ1-5, with 7 nucleotides matching TRBD1. This TCR derives from a man younger than 30 who had mild COVID-19 (a few samples of this study predate the infection). Cell type and time point are not known. Here the CDR3 DNA reads TGCAGTGCTAGAGGCCCGGGACAGTATAGCAATCAGCCCCAGCATTTT. Translated, it gives CSARGPGQYSNQPQHF.